Listed below are T cell receptor beta chains from one sample, sequenced in a study of cytomegalovirus exposure and HLA in healthy donors. Profiling relied on immunoSEQ multiplex PCR, and the TCRdb table lists in-frame clones only, not all of them. The sample lists around 40,000 clones; about 73% were seen once. Material for sequencing was PBMCs. The receptors were gathered from a woman aged 25 to 39 in good health and CMV-seronegative. Both conserved end residues are part of each CDR3. A D gene is named only where the DNA matches it firmly. For some rows the clone size is stated as once, few or many, or as a class when expanded; others skip it.

13 . TRBJ1-1 TRBV5-4 once TGTGCCAGCAGCTCCCGGTCCGTCACTGAAGCTTTCTTT CASSSRSVTEAFF
16 TRBD1 TRBJ1-5 TRBV10-1 . TGCGCCAGCAGTGCCGGGACAGACCCGATAAATCAGCCCCAGCATTTT CASSAGTDPINQPQHF
16 TRBD2 TRBJ2-1 TRBV2 . TGTGCCAGCAGTGATCCGGGGGAGGGCCGGGGAAATGAGCAGTTCTTC CASSDPGEGRGNEQFF
17 TRBD2 TRBJ2-1 TRBV4-2 . TGTGCCAGCAGCCAAAGCGTGAGACTAGCGGTTGACAATGAGCAGTTCTTC CASSQSVRLAVDNEQFF
13 . TRBJ2-3 TRBV30 . TGTGCCTGGAGTGTAGGGGGGGTAGATACGCAGTATTTT CAWSVGGVDTQYF
15 TRBD1 TRBJ1-2 TRBV7-2 . TGTGCCAGCAGCACCCCAGGGGGCGCGGGCTATGGCTACACCTTC CASSTPGGAGYGYTF
12 TRBD2 TRBJ2-3 TRBV29-1 . TGCAGCGTGTGGGGGGGAACAGATACGCAGTATTTT CSVWGGTDTQYF
15 . TRBJ2-7 TRBV6-5 . TGTGCCAGCAGTTACTCACACAGGTTGGTGTACGAGCAGTACTTC CASSYSHRLVYEQYF
15 TRBD1 TRBJ1-4 TRBV6-5 . TGTGCCAGCAGGCGTACAGGGGCCCATAATGAAAAACTGTTTTTT CASRRTGAHNEKLFF
16 TRBD2 TRBJ2-3 TRBV28 . TGTGCCAGCAGTCTGACTAGCGGGGGGGCCAGAGATACGCAGTATTTT CASSLTSGGARDTQYF
14 TRBD2 TRBJ2-7 TRBV28 . TGTGCCAGCACCTTGGGGACCAGCGGGGTAGAGCAGTACTTC CASTLGTSGVEQYF
15 TRBD1 TRBJ2-1 TRBV5-1 . TGCGCCAGCAGCTACCGGGACAGCTACAACAATGAGCAGTTCTTC CASSYRDSYNNEQFF
14 . TRBJ2-1 TRBV2 once TGTGCCAGCAGTGAAAGGTCAGGGGTTCATGAGCAGTTCTTC CASSERSGVHEQFF
13 TRBD1 TRBJ2-5 TRBV30 . TGTGCCTGGGGCGGACAGGTACAAGAGACCCAGTACTTC CAWGGQVQETQYF
15 . TRBJ1-4 TRBV6-1 . TGTGCCAGCAGTGACAGGGGAAGGGGTAATGAAAAACTGTTTTTT CASSDRGRGNEKLFF
15 TRBD1 TRBJ1-2 TRBV27 . TGTGCCAGCACTTCAGGGGGCCTTGGTTCGATGGGCTACACCTTC CASTSGGLGSMGYTF
16 . TRBJ1-6 TRBV6-1 . TGTGCCAGCAGTGAAGTGGCCCGGTCGGGAGATTCACCCCTCCACTTT CASSEVARSGDSPLHF
17 . TRBJ1-5 TRBV28 . TGTGCCAGCAGTTTAACCGTGCTAAGGACTTTAAATCAGCCCCAGCATTTT CASSLTVLRTLNQPQHF
15 TRBD1 TRBJ2-3 TRBV10-3 . TGTGCCATCAGGCCGCGGACAGGGGGCACAGATACGCAGTATTTT CAIRPRTGGTDTQYF
15 . TRBJ1-2 TRBV10-3 once TGTGCCATCAGCCCATCGGGACTCTCTAACTATGGCTACACCTTC CAISPSGLSNYGYTF
15 TRBD1 TRBJ1-5 TRBV7-2 . TGTGCCAGCAGCTTAGGGGGTAGGGGGCTTGAGCCCCAGCATTTT CASSLGGRGLEPQHF
15 TRBD1 TRBJ1-5 TRBV6-1 . TGTGCCAGCTCCGACAGGGGGCCGATCAATCAGCCCCAGCATTTT CASSDRGPINQPQHF
14 . TRBJ2-7 TRBV6-5 . TGTGCCAGCAGTTACTCACGGGAGAAAGGCGAGCAGTACTTC CASSYSREKGEQYF
13 . TRBJ1-2 TRBV5-4 . TGTGCCAGCAGCTTGCAGGGATCGCATGGCTACACCTTC CASSLQGSHGYTF
13 TRBD2 TRBJ2-5 TRBV30 once TGTGCCGCTCAAGCGGGAGGCGGAGAGACCCAGTACTTC CAAQAGGGETQYF
14 . TRBJ2-7 TRBV7-7 . TGTGCCAGCAGCTTATCGGCGGGGAACCACGAGCAGTACTTC CASSLSAGNHEQYF
16 TRBD2 TRBJ2-3 TRBV11-1 . TGTGCCAGCAGCTCGCGGACTAGCGGCTTGACAGATACGCAGTATTTT CASSSRTSGLTDTQYF
11 . TRBJ1-1 TRBV10-2 . TGCGCCAGCAGAGACAGCACTGAAGCTTTCTTT CASRDSTEAFF
12 . TRBJ1-2 TRBV4-1 . TGCGCCAGCAGCCAAGACTCGTATGGCTACACCTTC CASSQDSYGYTF